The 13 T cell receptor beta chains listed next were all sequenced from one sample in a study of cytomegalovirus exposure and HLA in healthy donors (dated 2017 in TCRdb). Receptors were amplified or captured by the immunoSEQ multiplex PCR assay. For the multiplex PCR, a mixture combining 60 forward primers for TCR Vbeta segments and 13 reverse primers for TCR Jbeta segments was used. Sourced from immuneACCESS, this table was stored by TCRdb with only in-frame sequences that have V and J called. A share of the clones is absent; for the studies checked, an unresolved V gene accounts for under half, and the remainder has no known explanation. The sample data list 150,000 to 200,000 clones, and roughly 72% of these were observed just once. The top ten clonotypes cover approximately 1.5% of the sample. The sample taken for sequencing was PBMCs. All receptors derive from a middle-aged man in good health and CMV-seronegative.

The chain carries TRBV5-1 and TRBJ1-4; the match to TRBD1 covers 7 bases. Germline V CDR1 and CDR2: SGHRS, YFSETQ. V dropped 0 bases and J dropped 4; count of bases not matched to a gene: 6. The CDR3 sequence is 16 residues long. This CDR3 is CASSLVQGEHNEKLFF. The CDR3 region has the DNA TGCGCCAGCAGCTTGGTGCAGGGGGAGCATAATGAAAAACTGTTTTTT.

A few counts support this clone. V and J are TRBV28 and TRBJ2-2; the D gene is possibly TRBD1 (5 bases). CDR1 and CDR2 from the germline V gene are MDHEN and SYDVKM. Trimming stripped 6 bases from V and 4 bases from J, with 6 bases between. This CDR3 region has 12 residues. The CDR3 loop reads CASRGPTGELFF. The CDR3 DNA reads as TGTGCCAGCAGGGGGCCCACCGGGGAGCTGTTTTTT.

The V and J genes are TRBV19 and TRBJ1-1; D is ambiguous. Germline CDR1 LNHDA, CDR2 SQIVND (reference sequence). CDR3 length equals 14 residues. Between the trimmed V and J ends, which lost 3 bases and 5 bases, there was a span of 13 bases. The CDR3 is CASSIGVTGTEAFF. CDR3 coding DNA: TGTGCCAGTAGTATCGGGGTGACGGGAACTGAAGCTTTCTTT.

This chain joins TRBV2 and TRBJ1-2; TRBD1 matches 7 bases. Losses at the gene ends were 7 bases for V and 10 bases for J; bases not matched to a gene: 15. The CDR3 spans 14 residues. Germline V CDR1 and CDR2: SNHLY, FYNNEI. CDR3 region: CASNDTPRQGDYTF. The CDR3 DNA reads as TGTGCCAGCAACGACACTCCCCGACAGGGAGACTACACCTTC.

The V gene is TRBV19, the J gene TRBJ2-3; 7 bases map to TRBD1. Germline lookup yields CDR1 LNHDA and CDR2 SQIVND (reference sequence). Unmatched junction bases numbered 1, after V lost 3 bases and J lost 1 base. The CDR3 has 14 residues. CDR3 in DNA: TGTGCCAGTAGTATTGGGACAGGCACAGATACGCAGTATTTT. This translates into CASSIGTGTDTQYF. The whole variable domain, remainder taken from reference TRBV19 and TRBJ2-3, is DGGITQSPKYLFRKEGQNVTLSCEQNLNHDAMYWYRQDPGQGLRLIYYSQIVNDFQKGDIAEGYSVSREKKESFPLTVTSAQKNPTAFYLCASSIGTGTDTQYFGPGTRLTVL.

This CDR3 reads CASSFTSGSYNEQFF. DNA of the CDR3: TGTGCCAGCAGCTTCACTAGCGGCAGCTACAATGAGCAGTTCTTC. The chain combines TRBV7-2 with TRBJ2-1; TRBD2 agrees at 8 bases. Germline values: CDR1 SGHTA, CDR2 FQGNSA. J was trimmed by 3 bases and V by 3 bases; bases with no gene match: 4. The CDR3 is 15 amino acids.

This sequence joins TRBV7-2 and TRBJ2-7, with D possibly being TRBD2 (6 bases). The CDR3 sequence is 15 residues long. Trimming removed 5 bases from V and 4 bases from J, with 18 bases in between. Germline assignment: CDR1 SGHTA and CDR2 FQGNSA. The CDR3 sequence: CASSIRLGLIYEQYV. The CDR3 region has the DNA TGTGCCAGCAGCATCCGACTAGGCCTAATTTACGAGCAGTACGTC.

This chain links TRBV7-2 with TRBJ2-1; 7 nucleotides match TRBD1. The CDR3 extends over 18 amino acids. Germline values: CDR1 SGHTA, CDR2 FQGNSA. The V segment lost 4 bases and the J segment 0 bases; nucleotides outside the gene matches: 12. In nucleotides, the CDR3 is TGTGCCAGCAGCTCGCCCCCAGGGACAGCCTCCTCCTACAATGAGCAGTTCTTC. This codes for CASSSPPGTASSYNEQFF.

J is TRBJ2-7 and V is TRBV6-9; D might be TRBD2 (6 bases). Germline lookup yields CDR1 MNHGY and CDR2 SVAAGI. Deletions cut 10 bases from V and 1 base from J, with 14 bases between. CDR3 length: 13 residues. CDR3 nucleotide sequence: TGTGCCACGTCCGTTGGGGGGTCCTACGAGCAGTACGTC. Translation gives CATSVGGSYEQYV.

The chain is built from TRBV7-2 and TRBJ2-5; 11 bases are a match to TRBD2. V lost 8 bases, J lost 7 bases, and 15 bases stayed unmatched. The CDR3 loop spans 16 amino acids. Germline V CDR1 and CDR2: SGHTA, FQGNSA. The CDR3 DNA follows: TGTGCCAGCGGTTCTATGACTAGCGGGGCCGGAGGGACCCAGTACTTC. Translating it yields CASGSMTSGAGGTQYF.

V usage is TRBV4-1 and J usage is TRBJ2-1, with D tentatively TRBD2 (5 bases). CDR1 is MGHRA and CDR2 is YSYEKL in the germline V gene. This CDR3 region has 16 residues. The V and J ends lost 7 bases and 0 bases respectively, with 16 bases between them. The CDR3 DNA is TGCGCCAGCAACCTAGCATACACGGACTCCTACAATGAGCAGTTCTTC. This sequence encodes CASNLAYTDSYNEQFF.

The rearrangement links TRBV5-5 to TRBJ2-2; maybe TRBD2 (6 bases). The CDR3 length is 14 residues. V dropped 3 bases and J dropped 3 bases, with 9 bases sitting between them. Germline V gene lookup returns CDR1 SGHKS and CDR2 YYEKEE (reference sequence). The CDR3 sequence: CASSSRDYTGELFF. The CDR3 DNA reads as TGTGCCAGCAGCTCGCGGGACTACACCGGGGAGCTGTTTTTT.

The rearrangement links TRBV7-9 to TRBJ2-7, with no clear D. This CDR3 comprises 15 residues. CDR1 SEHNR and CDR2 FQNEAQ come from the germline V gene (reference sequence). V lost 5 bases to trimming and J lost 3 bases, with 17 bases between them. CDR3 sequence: CASSIGFTEDYEQYF. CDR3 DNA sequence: TGTGCCAGCAGCATAGGGTTTACTGAGGACTACGAGCAGTACTTC.